The clone carrying this T cell receptor (beta chain) was seen a few times. Its antigen is as yet unknown. The data originate from a study of cytomegalovirus exposure and HLA in healthy donors. At the level of the study: Earlier findings included over 90 million unique TCR beta sequences obtained from about 180 million T cells.

The primer mix had 60 Vbeta and 13 Jbeta primers. The assay was immunoSEQ multiplex PCR, and TCRdb's table has in-frame clones only and misses some. Of approximately 70,000 clones listed, roughly 67% are singletons. Germline CDR1 reads MNHNS; CDR2 reads SASEGT. V was clipped by 1 base and J by 4 bases; unmatched bases: 8. CDR3 length: 17 residues. The study, taken as a whole, reports: HLA allele associations emerged for about 18,000 TCR beta sequences in a later analysis, at 0.05 false discovery rate. Most TCR beta V segments were productive about 90% or about 30% of the time in an earlier analysis. Rare sequences made up most TCRs, while some public TCRs were found in many donors.

The chain employs TRBV6-1 and TRBJ1-5; 9 nucleotides line up with TRBD1. This TCR was recovered from a man aged 35-49 years in good health and CMV-seropositive. The sample was PBMCs. The CDR3 sequence is CASSEEFRTGDNQPQHF. In DNA, the CDR3 is TGTGCCAGCAGTGAAGAGTTTCGGACAGGGGATAATCAGCCCCAGCATTTT.